This record looks at one T cell receptor (beta chain) sequence and its context. The antigen is unknown. These data belong to a study of cytomegalovirus exposure and HLA in healthy donors. Broader study findings: Most sequenced TCRs were rare (though some public TCRs occurred in many donors). Trimming of TCR beta V- and J-genes showed a link, identified in a later analysis, to a missense DCLRE1C variant.

With 60 Vbeta and 13 Jbeta primers, the PCR was carried out. Per the study methods: A later analysis tallied 75 million to 80 million unique TCR beta chains, some 12 million of them shared. Data came from immunoSEQ multiplex PCR; TCRdb stores just in-frame clones and leaves some out. The DNA was the basis for D and trimming; V, J and clone size are from that table. The table lists roughly 240,000 clones, roughly 78% of them singletons. V was shortened by 2 bases and J by 3 bases, with 11 bases between the two germline ends. Germline values: CDR1 SGHNT, CDR2 YENEEA. The CDR3 contains 15 residues. The rearrangement links TRBV11-3 to TRBJ1-3, with unresolved D. This clonotype was sampled from a boy younger than 18 in good health and CMV-seronegative. Input material: PBMCs. The DNA for the CDR3 is TGTGCCAGCAGCTTATTGTCGGGTGGTGGAAACACCATATATTTT. It codes for CASSLLSGGGNTIYF.